One and the same sample provided the 19 T cell receptor beta chains below, sequenced in a study of blood T cell repertoires in COVID-19. Using immunoSEQ multiplex PCR, the repertoire was profiled, and TCRdb retains in-frame clones only, with some absent. Among some 130,000 clones listed, roughly 90% were seen once. Sequencing was performed on peripheral blood. The receptor set was obtained from a man in his sixties with COVID-19, enrolled during active disease.

Written as DNA, the CDR3 is TGTGCCAGCAGCGTAGAGGGGTTAGGGAATGAGCAGTTCTTC. Protein sequence: CASSVEGLGNEQFF. This chain connects TRBV9 to TRBJ2-1, with a tentative D call TRBD1 (5 bases). Trimming took 0 bases from V and 7 from J, leaving 11 bases between them. The CDR3 runs 14 residues. Germline CDR1 and CDR2: SGDLS and YYNGEE.

This clone was detected only once. Within the sample, other DNA sequences also encode this same CDR3. The rearrangement joins TRBV7-3 to TRBJ2-3, with D perhaps TRBD2 (6 bases). This CDR3 spans 15 amino acids. With 1 base removed from V and 1 base from J, the gap between germline ends came to 9 bases. Per the germline V gene, CDR1 is SGHTA and CDR2 is FQGTGA. The CDR3, as DNA: TGTGCCAGCAGCTTAAAGAGCGGGCGCACAGATACGCAGTATTTT. It specifies CASSLKSGRTDTQYF. Looking up the rest from reference TRBV7-3 and TRBJ2-3 gives the full variable domain: GAGVSQTPSNKVTEKGKYVELRCDPISGHTALYWYRQSLGQGPEFLIYFQGTGAADDSGLPNDRFFAVRPEGSVSTLKIQRTERGDSAVYLCASSLKSGRTDTQYFGPGTRLTVL.

The chain recombines TRBV11-2 with TRBJ2-7; D might be TRBD2 (6 bases). The V end lost 3 bases, the J end lost 3 bases, and 12 bases lay between the germline ends. Germline values: CDR1 SGHAT, CDR2 FQNNGV. The CDR3 has 14 amino acids. The chain's CDR3 is CASSLAGMDYEQYF. The DNA for the CDR3 is TGTGCCAGCAGCTTGGCGGGAATGGACTACGAGCAGTACTTC.

The chain uses TRBV5-4 and TRBJ2-3; 10 nucleotides match TRBD2. Germline CDR1 is SGHNT and CDR2 is YYREEE (reference sequence). CDR3 length equals 16 residues. J lost 3 bases, V lost 0 bases, and 4 bases had no gene match. Written as DNA, the CDR3 is TGTGCCAGCAGCTTGGCCGGGGGACTAGCGACAGATACGCAGTATTTT. The encoded protein is CASSLAGGLATDTQYF. The whole variable domain, remainder taken from reference TRBV5-4 and TRBJ2-3, is ETGVTQSPTHLIKTRGQQVTLRCSSQSGHNTVSWYQQALGQGPQFIFQYYREEENGRGNFPPRFSGLQFPNYSSELNVNALELDDSALYLCASSLAGGLATDTQYFGPGTRLTVL.

The chain combines TRBV30 with TRBJ2-3; D call uncertain. Trimming pared 1 base from V and 0 bases from J, leaving 11 bases between. Germline-derived CDR1 and CDR2 are GTSNPN and SVGIG (reference sequence). This CDR3 comprises 15 residues. This CDR3 is CAWSGRGRSTDTQYF. The DNA of the CDR3 is TGTGCCTGGAGTGGTAGAGGCCGTAGCACAGATACGCAGTATTTT.

The gene calls are TRBV2 and TRBJ2-5; 7 bases match TRBD1. Germline V gene sequence: CDR1 SNHLY, CDR2 FYNNEI. V lost 6 bases and J lost 7; bases outside the gene matches: 8. The CDR3 contains 13 residues. CDR3 coding DNA: TGTGCCAGCAGAACAGGGGTACTCGGGACCCAGTACTTC. It yields the protein CASRTGVLGTQYF.

V gene TRBV15 combines with J gene TRBJ2-7; 9 bases are shared with TRBD1. Looked up from germline, CDR1 is LNHNV and CDR2 is YYDKDF (reference sequence). V lost 0 bases and J lost 6; bases outside the gene matches: 6. The CDR3 is 15 residues long. The CDR3 region has the DNA TGTGCCACCAGCAGAGATCGAACAGGGGGCATCGAGCAGTACTTC. Its translation is CATSRDRTGGIEQYF.

This clone showed up just once. This chain connects TRBV30 to TRBJ1-5, with a weak D call TRBD1 (5 bases). V was pared by 4 bases and J by 7 bases, with 14 bases between. The germline V gene has CDR1 GTSNPN and CDR2 SVGIG (reference sequence). The length of the CDR3 is 13 residues. CDR3 bases: TGTGCCTGGAATATCGAGCGGGGCCAGCCCCAGCATTTT. This sequence encodes CAWNIERGQPQHF.

V is TRBV5-1 and J is TRBJ2-1, with TRBD1 matching 10 bases. CDR1 and CDR2 from the germline V gene are SGHRS and YFSETQ. The trim removed 3 bases at V and 9 bases at J, leaving 12 bases unmatched. The CDR3 consists of 16 residues. The CDR3 sequence: CASSSSTGGEGAEQFF. CDR3 nucleotides: TGCGCCAGCAGCTCCTCGACAGGGGGCGAAGGAGCTGAGCAGTTCTTC.

The V call is TRBV29-1, the J call TRBJ2-1; no reliable D call. V dropped 4 bases and J dropped 4 bases, with 2 bases sitting between them. CDR1 SQVTM and CDR2 ANQGSEA come from the germline V gene. CDR3 length: 10 residues. CDR3 sequence (DNA): TGCAGCGTTGCTTACAATGAGCAGTTCTTC. Its protein product is CSVAYNEQFF.

V gene TRBV10-3 combines with J gene TRBJ2-7; weak D call: TRBD2 (5 bases). Trimming stripped 2 bases from V and 7 bases from J, with 15 bases between. Germline V gene data show CDR1 as ENHRY and CDR2 as SYGVKD. This CDR3 is 14 amino acids long. The CDR3 coding sequence is TGTGCCATCAGTGAGCGGGCTAGCTGGAGGGAGCAGTACTTC. Residues: CAISERASWREQYF.

This clone showed up just a few times. The chain couples TRBV18 to TRBJ2-7, with D perhaps TRBD1 (6 bases). Looked up from germline, CDR1 is KGHSH and CDR2 is LQKENI. Trimming cost V 2 bases and J 0 bases, with 8 bases left between them. The CDR3 is 14 amino acids. CDR3 sequence (DNA): TGTGCCAGCTCACCATCGGACAGCTCCTACGAGCAGTACTTC. Translated, it gives CASSPSDSSYEQYF.

On this clone itself: Other nucleotide sequences in the sample specify the same CDR3. V usage is TRBV11-3 and J usage is TRBJ2-3; D is uncertain. This CDR3 is 14 amino acids long. The germline V gene has CDR1 SGHNT and CDR2 YENEEA. Trimming cost V 3 bases and J 0 bases, with 7 bases left between them. In DNA, the CDR3 is TGTGCCAGCAGCTTCCGCAGTAGCACAGATACGCAGTATTTT. Its translation: CASSFRSSTDTQYF.

The rearrangement joins TRBV6-1 to TRBJ1-1; the D is unclear. This CDR3 has 12 amino acids. Germline V CDR1 and CDR2: MNHNS, SASEGT. Trimming left V 3 bases short and J 9 bases short, with 11 bases between. The CDR3 loop reads CASSEWREKAFF. The CDR3 DNA reads TGTGCCAGCAGTGAGTGGAGGGAGAAAGCTTTCTTT.

The sample holds one count of this clone. The genes are TRBV28 and TRBJ2-5, with 10 bases aligning to TRBD1. The CDR3 is 14 residues long. Germline lookup yields CDR1 MDHEN and CDR2 SYDVKM. The trim removed 11 bases at V and 3 bases at J, leaving 9 bases unmatched. CDR3 sequence: CAVHGTGEKETQYF. The DNA for the CDR3 is TGTGCCGTTCACGGGACAGGGGAAAAAGAGACCCAGTACTTC.

This sequence joins TRBV9 and TRBJ2-7, with 10 bases matching TRBD1. J lost 5 bases, V lost 2 bases, and 7 bases had no gene match. This CDR3 is built from 15 residues. CDR1 SGDLS and CDR2 YYNGEE come from the germline V gene. This CDR3 reads CASSVGTGAGDEQYF. For the CDR3, the DNA is TGTGCCAGCAGCGTGGGGACAGGGGCTGGGGACGAGCAGTACTTC.

The V and J genes are TRBV6-5 and TRBJ2-1, with 12 bases fitting TRBD2. The CDR3 runs 15 residues. V lost 6 bases to trimming and J lost 9 bases; unmatched junction nucleotides: 9. Per the germline V gene, CDR1 is MNHEY and CDR2 is SVGAGI. In DNA form, the CDR3 reads TGTGCCAGCAGGCAGACTAGCGGGAGAAGTGTTGAGCAGTTCTTC. Its translation: CASRQTSGRSVEQFF.

V is TRBV7-9 and J is TRBJ2-1, with 10 bases lining up with TRBD2. The CDR3 extends over 14 amino acids. Losses at the gene ends were 5 bases for V and 5 bases for J; bases not matched to a gene: 3. Germline assignment: CDR1 SEHNR and CDR2 FQNEAQ (reference sequence). CDR3 protein: CASSVGLADNEQFF. DNA of the CDR3: TGTGCCAGCAGCGTCGGACTAGCGGACAATGAGCAGTTCTTC.

The chain is built from TRBV5-1 and TRBJ2-3, with 7 nucleotides matching TRBD2. The trim removed 4 bases at V and 2 bases at J, leaving 4 bases unmatched. Germline V gene sequence: CDR1 SGHRS, CDR2 YFSETQ. The CDR3 spans 14 residues. The CDR3 nucleotides read TGCGCCAGCAGCGTCCTAGCGGACACAGATACGCAGTATTTT. Protein product: CASSVLADTDTQYF. The full variable domain, completed using reference TRBV5-1 and TRBJ2-3, is KAGVTQTPRYLIKTRGQQVTLSCSPISGHRSVSWYQQTPGQGLQFLFEYFSETQRNKGNFPGRFSGRQFSNSRSEMNVSTLELGDSALYLCASSVLADTDTQYFGPGTRLTVL.